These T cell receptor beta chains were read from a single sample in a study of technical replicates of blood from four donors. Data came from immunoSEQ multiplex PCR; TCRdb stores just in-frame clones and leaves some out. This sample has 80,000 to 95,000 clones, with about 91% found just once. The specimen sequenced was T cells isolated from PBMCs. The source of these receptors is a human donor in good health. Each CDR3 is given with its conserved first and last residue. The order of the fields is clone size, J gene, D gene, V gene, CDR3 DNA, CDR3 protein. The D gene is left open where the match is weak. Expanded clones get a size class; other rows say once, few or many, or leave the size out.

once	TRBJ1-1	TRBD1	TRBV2	TGTGCCAGCAGTCCGACAGGGTTTCAGAACACTGAAGCTTTCTTT	CASSPTGFQNTEAFF
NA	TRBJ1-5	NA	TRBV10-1	TGCGCCAACAGGACAGCGAACAATCAGCCCCAGCATTTT	CANRTANNQPQHF
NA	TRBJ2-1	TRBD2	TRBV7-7	TGTGCTAGCAGCTTGATTAGCGGGGGGGCCTCTTACAATGAGCAGTTCTTC	CASSLISGGASYNEQFF
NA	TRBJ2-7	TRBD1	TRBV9	TGTGCCAGCAGCGTACAGGGGGCGGTCGGCTACGAGCAGTACTTC	CASSVQGAVGYEQYF
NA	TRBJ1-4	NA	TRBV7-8	TGTGCCAGCAGCCGGACGTCGGGATGGGAAAAACTGTTTTTT	CASSRTSGWEKLFF
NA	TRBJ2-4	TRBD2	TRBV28	TGTGCCAGCAGTTTAGACCCCGGGGGGGCCAAAAACATTCAGTACTTC	CASSLDPGGAKNIQYF
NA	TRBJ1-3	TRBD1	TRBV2	TGTGCCAGCAGTGAAGGGGGACAGGGCGGCTCTGGAAACACCATATATTTT	CASSEGGQGGSGNTIYF
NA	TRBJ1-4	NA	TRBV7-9	TGTGCCAGCAACAACCCTGGACTGAATGAAAAACTGTTTTTT	CASNNPGLNEKLFF
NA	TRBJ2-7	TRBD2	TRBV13	TGTGCCAGCAGCTCGGGAGGGGGGTACGAGCAGTACTTC	CASSSGGGYEQYF
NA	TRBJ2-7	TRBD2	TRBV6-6	TGTGCCAGCAGTAGGACTAGCGGGAGTAGGAACGAGCAGTACTTC	CASSRTSGSRNEQYF
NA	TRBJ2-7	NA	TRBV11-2	TGTGCCAGCACCACCGGGTGGTCCTACGAGCAGTACTTC	CASTTGWSYEQYF
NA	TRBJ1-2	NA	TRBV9	TGTGCCAGCAGCGTAGGAGCCCAGGGCTCTGGCTACACCTTC	CASSVGAQGSGYTF
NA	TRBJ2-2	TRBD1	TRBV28	TGTGCCAGCACTCCGGGACAGGGGTTCGGGGAGCTGTTTTTT	CASTPGQGFGELFF
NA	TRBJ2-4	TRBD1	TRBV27	TGTGCCAGCAGTTTTAACAGGGGAAAAAACATTCAGTACTTC	CASSFNRGKNIQYF
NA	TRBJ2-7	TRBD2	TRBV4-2	TGTGCCAGCAGCCAACTAGCGGCCTCTCGGTCCTACGAGCAGTACTTC	CASSQLAASRSYEQYF
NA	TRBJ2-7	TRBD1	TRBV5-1	TGCGCCAGCAGCTTGCTGTCGGGACAGGTCTACGAGCAGTACTTC	CASSLLSGQVYEQYF
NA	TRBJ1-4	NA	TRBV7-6	TGTGCCAGCAGCCTAAGAAGGGGTGAAAAACTGTTTTTT	CASSLRRGEKLFF
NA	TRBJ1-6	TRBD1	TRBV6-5	TGTGCCAGCAGGGGGACAGGGAGGGGGAATTCACCCCTCCACTTT	CASRGTGRGNSPLHF
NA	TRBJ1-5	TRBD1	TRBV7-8	TGTGCCAGCAGCGTGACAGGGGATCCTTGGAGCAATCAGCCCCAGCATTTT	CASSVTGDPWSNQPQHF
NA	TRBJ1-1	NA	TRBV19	TGTGCCAGTAGTACAGGAAGGGGGTCCCCTGAAGCTTTCTTT	CASSTGRGSPEAFF
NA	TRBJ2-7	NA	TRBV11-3	TGTGCCAGCAGCTTAGACTCAGGGGCAGGAGTGGGTCTCGAGCAGTACTTC	CASSLDSGAGVGLEQYF
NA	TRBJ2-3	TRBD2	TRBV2	TGTGCCAGCAGTGAATTGGGGTGGGGGGGTACAGATACGCAGTATTTT	CASSELGWGGTDTQYF
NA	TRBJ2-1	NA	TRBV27	TGTGCCAGCAGTTTATCGGTGAGCTCCTACAATGAGCAGTTCTTC	CASSLSVSSYNEQFF
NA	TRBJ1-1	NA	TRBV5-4	TGTGCCAGCAGCAGGACTGCTGGAACTGAAGCTTTCTTT	CASSRTAGTEAFF
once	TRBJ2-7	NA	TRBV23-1	TGCGCCAGCAGTCACACGGACTTGGCGGGGCCCTACGAGCAGTACTTC	CASSHTDLAGPYEQYF
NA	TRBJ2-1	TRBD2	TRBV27	TGTGCCAGCAGTTTTACTAGCGGTTACAATGAGCAGTTCTTC	CASSFTSGYNEQFF
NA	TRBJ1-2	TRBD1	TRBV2	TGTGCCAGCAGTGAAGACGGACAGGGTATCTATGGCTACACCTTC	CASSEDGQGIYGYTF
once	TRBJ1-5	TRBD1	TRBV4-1	TGCGCCAGCAGCCAACGGGACAGGGGCAATCAGCCCCAGCATTTT	CASSQRDRGNQPQHF
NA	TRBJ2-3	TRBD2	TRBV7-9	TGTGCCAGCAGCGGGAGGACTAGCGGGAGGCGGAGCACAGATACGCAGTATTTT	CASSGRTSGRRSTDTQYF
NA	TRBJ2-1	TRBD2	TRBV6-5	TGTGCCAGCAGTTTGACTAGCGGGAGTTTTAATGAGCAGTTCTTC	CASSLTSGSFNEQFF
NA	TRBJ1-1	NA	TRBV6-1	TGTGCCAGCAGTGAAAGGTGGGGAGGGGCAGTCAACACTGAAGCTTTCTTT	CASSERWGGAVNTEAFF
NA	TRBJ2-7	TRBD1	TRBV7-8	TGTGCCAGCAGCTCCCTGAAGGGGGCTTCGTACGAGCAGTACTTC	CASSSLKGASYEQYF
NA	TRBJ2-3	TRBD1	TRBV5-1	TGCGCCAGCAGCGCAGGCACAGGGGCTCCAGATACGCAGTATTTT	CASSAGTGAPDTQYF
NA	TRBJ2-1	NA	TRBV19	TGTGCCAGTAGTATATTAGATCGGGGTGAGCAGTTCTTC	CASSILDRGEQFF
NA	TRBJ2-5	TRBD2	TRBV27	TGTGCCAGCAGACCACTAGCGGGAGTGACAGAGACCCAGTACTTC	CASRPLAGVTETQYF
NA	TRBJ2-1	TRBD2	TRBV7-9	TGTGCCAGCAGCTCAACCACTAGCGGGGTGTACAATGAGCAGTTCTTC	CASSSTTSGVYNEQFF
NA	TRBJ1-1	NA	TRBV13	TGTGCCAGCAGCTTGGGTATGGGGAGCACTGAAGCTTTCTTT	CASSLGMGSTEAFF
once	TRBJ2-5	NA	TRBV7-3	TGTGCCAGCAGTCCAGGGGGGTTCCAAGAGACCCAGTACTTC	CASSPGGFQETQYF
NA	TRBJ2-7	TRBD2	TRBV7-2	TGTGCCAGCAAACGACTAGCCGCAACCTACGAGCAGTACTTC	CASKRLAATYEQYF
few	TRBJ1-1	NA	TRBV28	TGTGCCAGCACCCTATCGATGAACACTGAAGCTTTCTTT	CASTLSMNTEAFF
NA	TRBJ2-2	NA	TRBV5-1	TGCGCCAGCAGCTTCTTGTCTGGGGGGAGCACCGGGGAGCTGTTTTTT	CASSFLSGGSTGELFF